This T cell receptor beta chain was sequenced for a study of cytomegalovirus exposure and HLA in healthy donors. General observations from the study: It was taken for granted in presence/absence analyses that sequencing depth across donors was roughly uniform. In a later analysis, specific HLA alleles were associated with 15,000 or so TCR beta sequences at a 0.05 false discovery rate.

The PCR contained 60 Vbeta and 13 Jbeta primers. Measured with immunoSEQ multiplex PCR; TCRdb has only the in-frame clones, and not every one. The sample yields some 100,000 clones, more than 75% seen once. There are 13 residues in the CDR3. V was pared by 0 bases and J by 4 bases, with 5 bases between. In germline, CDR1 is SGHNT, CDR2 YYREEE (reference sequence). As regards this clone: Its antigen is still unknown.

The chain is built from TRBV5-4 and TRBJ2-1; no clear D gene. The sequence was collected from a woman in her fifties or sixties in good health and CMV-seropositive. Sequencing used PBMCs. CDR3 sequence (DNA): TGTGCCAGCAGCTTGGGACTTTACAATGAGCAGTTCTTC. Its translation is CASSLGLYNEQFF.